This record covers a single TCR beta chain. The antigen is not known. V gave up 5 bases and J gave up 4 bases; unmatched junction bases: 10. In germline, CDR1 is SGHRS, CDR2 YFSETQ. The CDR3 covers 16 residues. The time point denotes: after dendritic cell vaccination, including at tumor progression/relapse. The data derive from a study of glioma-infiltrating T cells after dendritic cell vaccination. Sequencing was performed with immunoSEQ multiplex PCR; in TCRdb, only in-frame clones are kept and a portion is missing. There are just under 100,000 clones in the sample; 65% to 85% occur only once, and roughly 5.5% lies in the top ten. The study, taken as a whole, reports: Higher pretreatment TIL content predicted longer progression-free time and survival.

The chain couples TRBV5-1 to TRBJ2-1, with TRBD2 identical over 9 bases. The receptor was isolated from a human donor with glioblastoma. Source: blood, taken after dendritic cell vaccination. The CDR3 region is CASSLAGNRAYNEQFF. CDR3 sequence (DNA): TGCGCCAGCAGTCTAGCGGGGAATAGGGCATACAATGAGCAGTTCTTC.